A selection of T cell receptor beta chains follows, all from one sample in a study of tumor-infiltrating lymphocytes in primary liver carcinoma. Via MiXCR, TCRdb re-called the multiplex PCR reads, giving one row per CDR3 protein. The sample has roughly 80,000 distinct CDR3 sequences, over 60% seen once; the top ten hold 19%. Specimen: liver tumor tissue from sampling region 1. All receptors come from a man aged 40-50 years with primary liver carcinoma and hepatitis B virus infection. The CDR3 runs from the conserved cysteine through the conserved F or W. A D gene is named only where the DNA matches it firmly. Clone size is given for some rows only: seen once, a few or many times, or a class if the clone is expanded.

D	V	J	size	DNA	CDR3
.	TRBV29-1	TRBJ1-1	.	TGCAGCGTTGGTGAGACCAGGGACATTATGAACTCTGAAGCTTTCTTT	CSVGETRDIMNSEAFF
TRBD2	TRBV11-2	TRBJ2-1	.	TGTGCCAGCTGCTTGGATTTCGGACTAGCCATGGGTGAGCAGCTCTTC	CASCLDFGLAMGEQLF
TRBD1	TRBV11-2	TRBJ1-1	.	TGTGCCAGCAGCCTAATGGGGGGACAGAGGTACGGCACTGAAGCTTTCTTT	CASSLMGGQRYGTEAFF
TRBD2	TRBV29-1	TRBJ2-7	.	TGCAGGGTCAGCGTTCCCGGGGGGTCCCAGTACTTC	CRVSVPGGSQYF
.	TRBV28	TRBJ2-5	.	TGTGCCAGCAGTTTCCCAGCCCCCGGCACCCTGTACTTC	CASSFPAPGTLYF
TRBD1	TRBV10-3	TRBJ1-1	.	TGTGCCATCAGTGAGGACAGGGGTAAGGACACTGGAGCTTTCTTT	CAISEDRGKDTGAFF
.	TRBV11-1	TRBJ2-3	once	TGTACCAACAGCACCGCACGGGGGGCCCAAGCAGATACGCAGTATTTT	CTNSTARGAQADTQYF
.	TRBV11-2	TRBJ2-3	.	TGTGACGGAAGGGCACGGGAGCCCGCAGATACACAGTATTTT	CDGRAREPADTQYF
.	TRBV9	TRBJ2-4	.	TGTGCCAGCAGCCCCAGACTAGAGTGGAACATTCAGTACTTC	CASSPRLEWNIQYF
.	TRBV12-3/TRBV12-4	TRBJ2-1	.	TGTGCCAGCAGTCATGGGGGGGCATCAATAAATGAGCAGTTCTTC	CASSHGGASINEQFF
.	TRBV20-1	TRBJ2-2	.	TGCAGTGCCCAATTTGGTCCAACCACCGGGGAGCTGTTTTTT	CSAQFGPTTGELFF
.	TRBV6-5	TRBJ2-1	.	TGTGCCAGCAGTTCACAGACTAGTATGTTGGGTGAGCGGTTCTTT	CASSSQTSMLGERFF
.	TRBV5-4	TRBJ1-3	once	TGTGCCAGCAACTTCTCCGGCCCCACTGGAAACACCATATATTTT	CASNFSGPTGNTIYF
.	TRBV2	TRBJ2-3	few	TGTGCCAGCAGCGTGAGACCGGCAGATACGCAGTATTTT	CASSVRPADTQYF
TRBD2	TRBV7-9	TRBJ2-2	.	TGTGCCAGCAGCTTTAGCGGGAGGGTCATCGGGGAGCTGTTTTTT	CASSFSGRVIGELFF
.	TRBV6-1	TRBJ1-5	.	TGTGCCAGCAGTGAAAGTTGGACCTATAATCAGCTCCAGCATTTT	CASSESWTYNQLQHF
.	TRBV25-1	TRBJ1-4	.	TGTGCCAACAGTGGTGACAGGTCTAATGAAAAACTGTTTTTT	CANSGDRSNEKLFF
TRBD2	TRBV4-2	TRBJ2-1	.	TGTGCCTGCAGCGAGACTAGCGGAGGTCCTGGCGATGAGCAGTTCTTC	CACSETSGGPGDEQFF
.	TRBV29-1	TRBJ2-1	.	TGCAGCGTTGCTAGCAGCTACAATGAGCAGTTTTTC	CSVASSYNEQFF
.	TRBV29-1	TRBJ2-7	.	TGCATCGTCGTTACCAGGGTTGCCACCTACGAGCAGTACTTC	CIVVTRVATYEQYF
TRBD1	TRBV28	TRBJ2-2	.	TGTGCCAGCAGCCCTACCGGGACAGGGGAACCCGGGGAGCTGTTTTTT	CASSPTGTGEPGELFF
TRBD2	TRBV28	TRBJ2-7	few	TGTGCCAGCACCTCCGGGACTAGGTACGAGCAGTACTTC	CASTSGTRYEQYF
.	TRBV10-3	TRBJ2-3	.	TGTGCCATCAATGATAGAGCGGGCACAGATACGCAGTACTTT	CAINDRAGTDTQYF
TRBD2	TRBV10-3	TRBJ2-7	.	TGTACCAACAGACGGGAGGCCGGCGGGCAGTACTTC	CTNRREAGGQYF
.	TRBV5-1	TRBJ2-2	.	TGCGCCAGCAGCTGGGACCCCAGTACTGTCGGGGAGATGTTTTTT	CASSWDPSTVGEMFF
.	TRBV14	TRBJ2-3	many	TGTGCCAGCAGCCACACAGATACGCAGTATTTT	CASSHTDTQYF
.	TRBV7-8	TRBJ2-3	.	TGCGCCAGCAGCTCTAGAGGGAGGGACACAGATATCCAGTATTTT	CASSSRGRDTDIQYF
TRBD1	TRBV6-1	TRBJ2-3	.	TGTGTCAGCAGGGACAGGGTATGGGGTGCGGGTATGCAGTATTTT	CVSRDRVWGAGMQYF
TRBD2	TRBV27	TRBJ2-2	.	TGTGCCACCCGCGGACTAGTCACCGGGGAGCTGTTTTTT	CATRGLVTGELFF
.	TRBV28	TRBJ1-1	medium-sized	TGTGCCAGCAGTTCCTCACGCCTGGCTGAAGCTTTCTTT	CASSSSRLAEAFF
TRBD2	TRBV7-9	TRBJ2-1	.	TGTGCCAGTAGCTTAGCGGGTGGGAATGGCCAGTTCTTC	CASSLAGGNGQFF
.	TRBV4-1	TRBJ1-2	.	TGCGCCAGCAGCCGAGATGAGGCAGGGACTTACTATGACTACACCTTC	CASSRDEAGTYYDYTF